Sequencing of this T cell receptor (beta chain) was carried out in a study of identical twins. The CDR3 is made up of 15 amino acids. V was cut by 0 bases and J by 2 bases, with 8 bases left in between. The V gene's germline CDR1 is LNHNV and CDR2 YYDKDF (reference sequence). Each CDR3 protein is one row after TCRdb ran MiXCR on the 5' RACE reads. This table holds 200,000 to 250,000 distinct CDR3 sequences, 7% found once. This clonotype was recorded a few times. The antigen remains unidentified. Regarding the study as a whole: Among monozygotic twins, out-of-frame TCR alpha sharing exceeded what models predicted.

These same data were also listed under a study on yellow fever vaccine responses in identical twins.

This chain links TRBV15 with TRBJ2-1; no definite D call. This sequence was found in a woman aged 18-29 years in good health. The sample comprised memory (CD45RO+) T cells sorted from blood. The CDR3 DNA reads as TGTGCCACCAGCAGAGATAGGGCTGCCTACAATGAGCAGTTCTTC. Its translation is CATSRDRAAYNEQFF.